This T cell receptor (beta chain) was captured by sequencing in a study of graft-versus-host responses after intestinal transplantation. The overall study: Tacrolimus and steroids were given for two to three years to all recipients after anti-thymocyte globulin induction. Study-level findings and limits: Allografts of patients with graft-donor T cell macrochimerism showed high graft-versus-host to host-versus-graft clone ratios. In recipient marrow, GvH clones were found, and some appeared first in ileum or blood. Early declines in HvG clones that occurred post-transplant were associated with peak circulating GvH clone levels.

Using immunoSEQ multiplex PCR, the repertoire was profiled, and TCRdb retains in-frame clones only, with some absent. The sample lists approximately 85,000 clones, over 80% occurring once. The germline gives CDR1 LNHDA, CDR2 SQIVND (reference sequence). The length of the CDR3 is 12 residues. As for this clone: Its specificity is not known. Germline and junction disagree at one end, which may indicate a read error.

The receptor was isolated from a human donor who was the organ donor for an intestinal transplant. The chain links TRBV19 to TRBJ1-4; D unclear. This specimen was unstimulated CD8+ T cells sorted from spleen or lymph node cells, taken before transplant. The CDR3 DNA follows: TGTGCCAGTAGTATCCCCGGACTTTTCCCTTCTTTT. It encodes CASSIPGLFPSF.